One TCR beta chain is described in this entry. The table came from immunoSEQ multiplex PCR; TCRdb's copy has only in-frame clones and leaves some out. The repertoire consists of about 52,000 clones, with around 80% occurring once and the leading ten covering 1.5% to 2%. The sample originates from a study of memory CD4+ T cells and cytomegalovirus serostatus. The sort gate was single viable CD3+CD4+CD8-CD45RO+ cells for memory CD4+ T cells. The sequence derives from an adult in good health and CMV-seropositive. Sequencing was done on a sample of memory CD4+ T cells from blood.

CDR3 nucleotides: TGTGCCAGCACCACCCCGCTAGGGACAGGGTGGGCTTTCTTT. Translation: CASTTPLGTGWAFF. The chain is built from TRBV6-1 and TRBJ1-1; TRBD1 agrees at 9 bases. Germline V gene data show CDR1 as MNHNS and CDR2 as SASEGT. With V trimmed by 7 bases and J by 11 bases, 14 bases remained unmatched. This CDR3 has 14 residues.